This entry describes one TCR beta chain. The antigen is not known. This sample is part of a study of cytomegalovirus exposure and HLA in healthy donors. The PCR contained 60 Vbeta and 13 Jbeta primers. In the original processing: A later analysis tallied 65 million to 85 million unique TCR beta chains, around 9.9 million of them shared. Assay: immunoSEQ multiplex PCR; the TCRdb copy retains only in-frame clones and omits some. V and J calls and clone size are as listed in that table; D and trimming were resolved from the DNA. The sample lists roughly 200,000 clones, roughly 81% occurring once. This CDR3 contains 12 residues. Germline-derived CDR1 and CDR2 are KGHSH and LQKENI. Trimming took 3 bases from V and 11 from J; bases not matched to a gene: 5. Regarding the study as a whole: According to the study, 180 or so TCR beta chains were cytomegalovirus-associated. Presence/absence analysis assumed near-uniform sequencing depth across donors.

The source of this sequence is a woman in her 30s in good health and CMV-seropositive. V is TRBV18 and J is TRBJ1-1; 8 bases map to TRBD1. The sequencing input was PBMCs. The CDR3 DNA follows: TGTGCCAGCTCACCGGACAGGGTTTCGGCTTTCTTT. It codes for CASSPDRVSAFF.